This T cell receptor beta chain was observed in a study of neoadjuvant anti-PD-1 for oral cavity cancer. Study at large: Patients without progression got a fourth dose around day 43. General study points: Higher pretreatment blood Treg/Th17 ratios correlated with higher pretreatment blood and lower post-treatment tumor TCRbeta clonality. Non-responders to neoadjuvant nivolumab had significantly more clonal PBMC T cells than responders.

A note on this clone: Its antigen is not known.

Patients were newly diagnosed with stage II-IVA oral cavity squamous cell carcinoma without prior systemic or radiation treatment. In germline, CDR1 is SEHNR, CDR2 FQNEAQ (reference sequence). The V and J ends lost 5 bases and 3 bases respectively, with 14 bases between them. CDR3 length: 14 residues. Profiled with immunoSEQ multiplex PCR; TCRdb holds only in-frame clones, not every one. The sample has approximately 72,000 clones, around 83% seen once. Sequenced here: PBMCs, sampled before nivolumab (anti-PD-1) treatment. The sequence derives from a person aged 40 to 85 with oral cavity squamous cell carcinoma. The chain carries TRBV7-9 and TRBJ2-7, with D possibly TRBD1 on 6 matching bases. This chain's CDR3 is CASSPRGHHYEQYF. The CDR3, as DNA: TGTGCCAGCAGCCCCCGGGGACACCACTACGAGCAGTACTTC.